This record looks at one TCR beta chain sequence and its context. Its antigen is undetermined. V lost 6 bases, J lost 5 bases, and 4 bases stayed unmatched. Germline V gene sequence: CDR1 SQVTM, CDR2 ANQGSEA. This CDR3 comprises 12 residues. These data come from a study of OX40 agonist ivuxolimab in advanced cancers. About the study: Three patients, one with hepatocellular carcinoma and two with cutaneous melanoma, responded partially.

General study results and limits: Among expanded peripheral T cells, antigen specificity went undetermined.

TCRdb's table, derived via immunoSEQ multiplex PCR, lists solely in-frame clones and lacks some. This table has roughly 70,000 clones, roughly 84% appearing once. This TCR derives from an adult with an advanced solid tumor such as melanoma, head and neck, liver or kidney cancer. The material sequenced was CD4+ or CD8+ T cells sorted from blood, taken in a trial of the OX40 agonist ivuxolimab. V and J are TRBV29-1 and TRBJ1-5; 7 bases line up with TRBD1. DNA for the CDR3: TGCAGCGTGCGGGACAGCGATCAGCCCCAGCATTTT. Translated: CSVRDSDQPQHF.